This TCR beta chain came from a study of prognosis after radiotherapy for stage I lung cancer (dated by TCRdb to about 2021). For the study in its entirety: Between April 2018 and early 2019, 20 or so stage I NSCLC patients were enrolled in Nanjing, China. Roughly 5 patients had oligometastatic NSCLC after surgical resection of the primary tumor, and 13 to 15 had newly diagnosed primary stage I lung tumors. Every patient was regarded as medically inoperable, because of comorbidities in eleven to twelve cases and refusal of surgery in 6 or 7 cases. The cohort was made up of about 13 men and a handful of women, with a median age of around 78 years and an age range of 53 to 84 years. Tumor histology was squamous cell carcinoma in roughly 7 patients and adenocarcinoma in twelve. Using image-guided IMRT or VMAT, SBRT was delivered in 3 to 5 fractions at a biologically effective dose of at least 100 Gy. SBRT was not combined with any concurrent therapy in any patient. After SBRT, distant metastases developed in about 20% of the 19 patients at a median of around seven months, while the remaining 15 patients had no significant progression. This study profiled peripheral blood TCR beta repertoires from stage I NSCLC patients before and after stereotactic body radiotherapy and linked the repertoires to distant failure. The study took one blood sample before SBRT and one after SBRT from each of roughly 20 patients and sequenced all 40 or so samples.

A history of other malignancies or of prior chemotherapy or radiotherapy was absent in all patients, and node-negative disease was shown on CT and PET/CT in all patients. At each of two time points, about 6 milliliters of peripheral venous blood were collected into EDTA tubes. PBMCs were isolated by Ficoll-Paque Plus density-gradient centrifugation. Immediately after collection, samples were stored at -80 degrees C until analysis. The TCR beta CDR3 region was amplified from genomic DNA by two rounds of multiplex PCR. The first PCR round used primers specific to each TRBV and TRBJ gene, with sequences filed in Chinese patent CN105087789A. The second PCR round used universal primers. The Roche High Pure PCR Template Preparation Kit was used to extract genomic DNA from the frozen PBMCs. The libraries underwent paired-end sequencing with 151 bp reads on an Illumina HiSeq 3000. The authors' analysis ran thus. CutAdapt was used to remove raw reads lacking the multiplex PCR primer sequences. High-quality paired reads were merged into contigs with PEAR. By alignment to reference sequences, MiXCR assigned TRB V, D and J gene segments to each contig. CDR3 sequences were clustered by base quality and sequence similarity to remove sequencing errors. Diversity was measured as Shannon entropy normalized by the natural log of productive TCR sequence number. One minus Shannon entropy divided by the natural log of the number of unique clonotypes was used as the definition of clonality. The Youden index of ROC curves was used to select progression-free survival cut-offs for repertoire metrics, and analyses were performed in R 3.5.3. TCRdb reran the public reads through fastp at Q25 and MiXCR, keeping productive beta chains. Identical CDR3 protein sequences are pooled into one entry, listed with their most common genes and DNA. TCRdb's processing, not the authors' own work, is the source of the V and J calls. A total of approximately 17,000 distinct CDR3 sequences appear in this sample, around 30% of them only once. The ten most abundant clones make up about a third of the sample.

Summary of the overall study and its limitations: No adjustment for multiple comparisons was applied to any of the reported P values. The study was limited by the small cohort and short follow-up, and independent validation of the study findings is required. No determination of tumor specificity was made for expanded TCR clones. TRBV and TRBJ usage frequencies reportedly varied with metastasis status, involving two V genes at baseline and several V and two J genes after SBRT. Post-SBRT Shannon entropy and its change from baseline were lower in patients who developed distant metastases; baseline Shannon entropy was not associated with metastases. A decrease in unique TCR clone counts was observed after SBRT (median 10,088 before versus approximately 6,900 after; Wilcoxon paired P=0.011).

A distance of 11 bases separates the germline ends of V and J, which lose 0 bases and 5 bases respectively. There are 14 amino acids in the CDR3, from cysteine to phenylalanine inclusive. The sequence is cut down to CDR3 DNA, 42 bases in frame from base 1. The germline V gene specifies SGDLS as CDR1 and YYNGEE as CDR2. The table lists this clonotype with a count of one. Its recognized antigen is unknown. Per-base quality was not reported, and no clone a single base away is much larger than it. One read provides weak support. The V and J genes are TRBV9 and TRBJ2-5; the D gene identity is not certain. Here the sequenced sample was PBMCs, taken before or after stereotactic body radiation therapy (not recorded which). This TCR came from a donor older than 45 with non-small cell lung cancer. The CDR3 here reads CASSVEGPRETQYF. The DNA sequence is TGTGCCAGCAGCGTAGAGGGCCCGAGGGAGACCCAGTACTTC.